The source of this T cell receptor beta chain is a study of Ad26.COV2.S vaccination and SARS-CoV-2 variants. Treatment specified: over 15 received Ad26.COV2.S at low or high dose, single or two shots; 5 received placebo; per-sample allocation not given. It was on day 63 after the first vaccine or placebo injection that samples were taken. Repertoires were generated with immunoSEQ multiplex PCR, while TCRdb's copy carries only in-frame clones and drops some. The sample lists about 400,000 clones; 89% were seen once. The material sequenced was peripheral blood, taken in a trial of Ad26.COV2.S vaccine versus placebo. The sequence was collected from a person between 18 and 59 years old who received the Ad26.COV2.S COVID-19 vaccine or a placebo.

The CDR3 spells CASSATSGGIYEQYF. The CDR3 DNA sequence: TGTGCCAGCAGTGCGACTAGCGGAGGGATCTACGAGCAGTACTTC. The V gene is TRBV2, the J gene TRBJ2-7; 9 positions match TRBD2. Germline V gene lookup returns CDR1 SNHLY and CDR2 FYNNEI. The CDR3 covers 15 residues. V lost 4 bases and J lost 3; bases outside the gene matches: 7. The whole variable domain, remainder taken from reference TRBV2 and TRBJ2-7, is EPEVTQTPSHQVTQMGQEVILRCVPISNHLYFYWYRQILGQKVEFLVSFYNNEISEKSEIFDDQFSVERPDGSNFTLKIRSTKLEDSAMYFCASSATSGGIYEQYFGPGTRLTVT.